This T cell receptor (beta chain) was sequenced in a study of blood T cells in healthy people across ages. Trimming shortened V by 2 bases and J by 9 bases, and 19 bases separated the two germline ends. Looked up from germline, CDR1 is LNHNV and CDR2 is YYDKDF (reference sequence). There are 15 residues in the CDR3. Study-level findings and limits: The unsorted PBMCs prevented any conclusive comparison of naive versus antigen-experienced cells.

The use of a sample-barcoded 5' primer and a J-beta primer mix characterized a second PCR of about 6 to 11 cycles. TCRdb re-called the 5' RACE reads through MiXCR, storing one row per CDR3 protein. The repertoire holds around 990,000 distinct CDR3 sequences, with approximately 38% as singletons. Regarding this clonotype: As yet, its antigen is unknown.

The TCR comes from a man aged 18 to 30 in good health. Sequencing was performed on blood. V and J are TRBV15 and TRBJ1-1; D perhaps matches TRBD1 (6 bases). CDR3 amino acids: CATSRTGTKGHKAFF. DNA of the CDR3: TGTGCCACCAGCAGAACCGGGACAAAGGGGCACAAAGCTTTCTTT.